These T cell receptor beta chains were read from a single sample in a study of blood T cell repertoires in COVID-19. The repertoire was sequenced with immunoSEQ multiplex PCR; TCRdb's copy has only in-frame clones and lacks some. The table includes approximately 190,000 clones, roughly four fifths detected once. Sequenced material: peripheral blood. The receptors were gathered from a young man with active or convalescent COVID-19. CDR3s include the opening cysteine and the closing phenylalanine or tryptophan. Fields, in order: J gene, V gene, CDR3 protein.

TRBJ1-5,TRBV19,CASSIGQQTDAHF
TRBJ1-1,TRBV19,CASSLAGTINTEAFF
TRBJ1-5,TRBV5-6,CASSLWRNSNQPQHF
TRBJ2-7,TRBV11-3,CASRAEPGVSSYEQYF
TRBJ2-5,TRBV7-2,CASSSQGKGETQYF
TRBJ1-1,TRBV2,CASSRQGATEAFF
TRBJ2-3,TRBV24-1,CATRTGTGMHF
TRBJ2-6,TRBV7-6,CASSLGLVGGRPGANVLTF
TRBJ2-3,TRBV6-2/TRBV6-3,CASSYMGGSRTDTQYF
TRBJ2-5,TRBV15,CATSREPGQGPGTQYF
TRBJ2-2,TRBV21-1,CASSKLRDTYTGELFF
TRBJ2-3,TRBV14,CASSQDFRGGTDTQYF
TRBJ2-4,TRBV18,CASSPGPRDQYF
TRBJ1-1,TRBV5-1,CASKNTANTEAFF
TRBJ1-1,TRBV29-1,CSVERGGTEAFF
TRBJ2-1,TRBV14,CASSRYTVQGAKAYNEQFF
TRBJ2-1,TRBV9,CASSVGLAGVLHGEQFF
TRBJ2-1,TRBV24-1,CATSAATSPNNEQFF
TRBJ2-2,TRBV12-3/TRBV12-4,CASRPWDRGLFF
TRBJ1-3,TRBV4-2,CASSQESRAGNTIYF
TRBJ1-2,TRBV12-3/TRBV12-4,CASSSAYGYTF
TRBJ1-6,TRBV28,CASSSVPLRALHF
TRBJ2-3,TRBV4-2,CASSQQGMRGGKTDTQYF
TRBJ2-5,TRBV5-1,CASSAAARGAQETQYF
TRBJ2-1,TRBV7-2,CASSLWGESSYNEQFF
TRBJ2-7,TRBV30,CAWSRGTEYEQYF
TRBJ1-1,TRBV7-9,CASSLVAAAGNTEAFF
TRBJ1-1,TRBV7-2,CASSLEAGRIAFF
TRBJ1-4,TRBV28,CASSLYQGLAEKLFF
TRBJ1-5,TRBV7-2,CASSLGQGTLQPQHF
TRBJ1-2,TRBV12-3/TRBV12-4,CASSPGVYGYTF
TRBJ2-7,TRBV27,CASSFIGSVSYEQYF
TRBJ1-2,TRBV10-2,CASSESTRVHYGYTF
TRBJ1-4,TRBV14,CASSQLTGVTNEKLFF
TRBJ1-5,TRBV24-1,CATSARGISNQPQHF
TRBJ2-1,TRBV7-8,CASSPGWLAGYNEQFF
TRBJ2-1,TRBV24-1,CATSSGTSGGPGSYNEQFF
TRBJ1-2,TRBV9,CASSVTGDYGYTF
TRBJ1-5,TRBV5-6,CASSYGTGNQPQHF
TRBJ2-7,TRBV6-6,CASSRASGSSYEQYF
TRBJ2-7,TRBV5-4,CASSLGSGRINYEQYF
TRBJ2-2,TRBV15,CATSRDITTANTGELFF
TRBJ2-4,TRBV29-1,CSVEGQGKNIQYF
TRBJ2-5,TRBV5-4,CASSWGTSGLGETQYF
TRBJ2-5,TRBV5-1,CASSLAPSGGQETQYF
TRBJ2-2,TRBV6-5,CASTRGNTGELFF
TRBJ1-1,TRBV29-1,CSVAAGGMTNTEAFF
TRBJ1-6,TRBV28,CASSLGRTGGEGSPLHF
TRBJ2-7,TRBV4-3,CASSQVGGDNYEQYF
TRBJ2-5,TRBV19,CASSIRGQGLETQYF
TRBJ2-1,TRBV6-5,CASSPRDNNEQFF
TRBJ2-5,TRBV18,CASSPIPVAGLGTQYF
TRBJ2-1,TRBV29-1,CSVGGQAQQHNEQFF
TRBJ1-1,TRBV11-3,CASSGLDREGPEAFF
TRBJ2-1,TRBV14,CASKRGLPSYNEQFF
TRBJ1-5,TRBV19,CASSPGAGQGGQPQHF
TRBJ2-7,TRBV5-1,CASSLEQGVQYEQYF
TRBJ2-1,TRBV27,CASSTRDRLFSYNEQFF
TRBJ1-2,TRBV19,CASSIGAGTGYGYTF